This T cell receptor (beta chain) was recovered during a study of T cells in Graves' hyperthyroidism and ophthalmopathy. Study outcomes and limitations: Most expanded thyroid clonotypes above 0.001 recurred in blood. Model output signaled ophthalmopathy a median roughly six months ahead of onset.

Details on this clonotype: Its specificity is not known.

It was RNA transcripts that yielded the amplified TCR beta CDR3 regions. The HTBI primer set was used in a first-round RT-PCR of the TCR CDR3. One entry per CDR3 protein, called by TCRdb with MiXCR from the multiplex PCR reads. This sample has hundreds of thousands of distinct CDR3 sequences, with approximately 40% found just once. Uncontrolled infection, other autoimmune disease, pregnancy or lactation excluded patients. Clinical symptoms, serum thyroxine and TRAb, thyroid ultrasound and orbital computed tomography together formed the diagnostic basis. The sample taken for sequencing was blood. The sequence derives from a man aged 18 to 29 with Graves' hyperthyroidism.

The CDR3 sequence is CSVEVSRDGYGYTF. CDR3 DNA sequence: TGCAGCGTTGAGGTCTCAAGGGATGGCTATGGCTACACCTTC. The chain uses TRBV29-1 and TRBJ1-2; D uncertain. The CDR3 sequence is 14 residues long. Germline CDR1 is SQVTM and CDR2 is ANQGSEA. The V and J ends lost 3 bases and 4 bases respectively, with 15 bases between them.